Listed here are 7 T cell receptor beta chains from one sample, sequenced in a study of T-cell reconstitution after alpha-beta-depleted transplantation in children. As it was prepared, the TCRbeta library received unique molecular identifiers. TCRdb redid the calling of the PCR reads with MiXCR, one entry per CDR3 protein. The sample records some 95,000 distinct CDR3 sequences, 20% to 30% being singletons. The sequences come from PBMCs, collected before TCRalphabeta/CD19-depleted stem cell transplant. The receptor set was obtained from a boy aged 2 to 9 with acute lymphoblastic leukemia, due to receive a stem cell transplant.

The chain links TRBV29-1 to TRBJ1-2; D gene uncertain. Deletions cut 4 bases from V and 8 bases from J, with 14 bases between. Germline V gene lookup returns CDR1 SQVTM and CDR2 ANQGSEA. This CDR3 is 12 amino acids long. The CDR3 loop reads CSVVGQMRGYTF. The CDR3 DNA is TGCAGCGTTGTCGGCCAGATGAGAGGCTACACCTTC.

The J gene is TRBJ2-7, the V gene TRBV20-1; D remains ambiguous. CDR1 and CDR2 (germline): DFQATT, SNEGSKA (reference sequence). The CDR3 consists of 11 residues. V shed 2 bases and J shed 5 bases, with 7 bases lying between them. The CDR3 loop is CSARSWDEQYF. DNA for the CDR3: TGCAGTGCTAGAAGTTGGGACGAGCAGTACTTC.

The V and J genes are TRBV2 and TRBJ2-2; D may be TRBD1 or TRBD2 (5 bases each). The CDR3 covers 15 residues. V lost 0 bases and J lost 6, with 11 bases in between. Germline CDR1 reads SNHLY; CDR2 reads FYNNEI. Written as DNA, the CDR3 is TGTGCCAGCAGTGAAGCGCTGGGGGTCTCCGGGGAGCTGTTTTTT. Encoded protein: CASSEALGVSGELFF.

This clonotype was seen a handful of times. The rearrangement uses TRBV6-6 and TRBJ2-7; D gene uncertain. Deletions cut 8 bases from V and 0 bases from J, with 11 bases between. The germline V gene has CDR1 MNHNY and CDR2 SVGAGI (reference sequence). The CDR3 runs 13 residues. The CDR3 reads CASGSRSSYEQYF. The CDR3 bases are TGTGCCAGCGGCTCCCGAAGCTCCTACGAGCAGTACTTC.

The chain combines TRBV7-9 with TRBJ2-7; 7 bases fit TRBD2. Germline CDR1 reads SEHNR; CDR2 reads FQNEAQ (reference sequence). The V and J ends lost 4 bases and 6 bases, in that order; junction bases with no gene match: 9. The CDR3 extends over 14 amino acids. The DNA of the CDR3 is TGTGCCAGCAGCTCTAGCGGAGGGGCCACCGAGCAGTACTTC. It specifies CASSSSGGATEQYF.

This clonotype was found once. The V and J genes are TRBV21-1 and TRBJ1-1; the listed D gene, TRBD1, was not tested against the DNA. TRBV21-1 is an annotated pseudogene. This CDR3 is 14 amino acids long. The CDR3 protein is CASSNRVDRSEAFF. In DNA form, the CDR3 reads TGTGCCAGCAGCAATCGCGTAGACAGATCTGAAGCTTTCTTT.

The chain couples TRBV27 to TRBJ2-1, with 8 bases matching TRBD2. In germline, CDR1 is MNHEY, CDR2 SMNVEV (reference sequence). V shed 1 base, J shed 4 bases, and the junction held 6 bases outside the gene matches. The CDR3 has 16 amino acids. The CDR3 reads CASSLFTSGTYNEQFF. DNA of the CDR3: TGTGCCAGCAGTTTATTTACTAGCGGAACTTACAATGAGCAGTTCTTC.